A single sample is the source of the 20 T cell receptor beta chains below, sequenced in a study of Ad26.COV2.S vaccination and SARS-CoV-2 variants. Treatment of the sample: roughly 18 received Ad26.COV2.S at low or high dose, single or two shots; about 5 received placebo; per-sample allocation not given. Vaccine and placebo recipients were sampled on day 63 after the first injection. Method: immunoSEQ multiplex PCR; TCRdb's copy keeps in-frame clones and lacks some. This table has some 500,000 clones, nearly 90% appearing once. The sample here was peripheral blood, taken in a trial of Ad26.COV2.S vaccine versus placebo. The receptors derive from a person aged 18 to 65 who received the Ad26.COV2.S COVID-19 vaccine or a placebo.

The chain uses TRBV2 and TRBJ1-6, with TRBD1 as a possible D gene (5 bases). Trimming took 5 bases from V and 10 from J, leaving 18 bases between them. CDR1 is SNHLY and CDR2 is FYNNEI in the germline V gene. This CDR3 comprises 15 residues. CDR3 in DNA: TGTGCCAGCAGTACCGGGACGGGGCGATCCTCACCCCTCCACTTT. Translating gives CASSTGTGRSSPLHF.

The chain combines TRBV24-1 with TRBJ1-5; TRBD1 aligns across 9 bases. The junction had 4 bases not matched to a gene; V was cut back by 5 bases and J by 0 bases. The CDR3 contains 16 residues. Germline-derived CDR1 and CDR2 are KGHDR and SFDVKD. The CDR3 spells CATSASDRGSNQPQHF. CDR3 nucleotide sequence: TGTGCCACCAGTGCCTCGGACAGGGGTAGCAATCAGCCCCAGCATTTT.

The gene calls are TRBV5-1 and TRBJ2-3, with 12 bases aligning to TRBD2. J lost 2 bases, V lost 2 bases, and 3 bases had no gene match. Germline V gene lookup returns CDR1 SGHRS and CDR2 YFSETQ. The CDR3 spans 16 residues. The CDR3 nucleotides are TGCGCCAGCAGCTTCGGACTAGCGGGGCCCACAGATACGCAGTATTTT. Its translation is CASSFGLAGPTDTQYF.

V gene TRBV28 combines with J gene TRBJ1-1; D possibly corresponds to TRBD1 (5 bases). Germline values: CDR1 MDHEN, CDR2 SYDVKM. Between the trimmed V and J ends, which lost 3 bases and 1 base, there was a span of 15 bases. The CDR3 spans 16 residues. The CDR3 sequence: CASSFPRLGQNTEAFF. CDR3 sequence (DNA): TGTGCCAGCAGTTTCCCCCGACTCGGACAGAACACTGAAGCTTTCTTT. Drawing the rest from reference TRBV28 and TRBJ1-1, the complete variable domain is DVKVTQSSRYLVKRTGEKVFLECVQDMDHENMFWYRQDPGLGLRLIYFSYDVKMKEKGDIPEGYSVSREKKERFSLILESASTNQTSMYLCASSFPRLGQNTEAFFGQGTRLTVV.

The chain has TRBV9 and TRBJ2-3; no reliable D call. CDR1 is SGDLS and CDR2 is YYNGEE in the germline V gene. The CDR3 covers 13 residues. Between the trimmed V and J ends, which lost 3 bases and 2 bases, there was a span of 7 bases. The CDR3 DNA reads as TGTGCCAGCAGCGGGGCTTACACAGATACGCAGTATTTT. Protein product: CASSGAYTDTQYF.

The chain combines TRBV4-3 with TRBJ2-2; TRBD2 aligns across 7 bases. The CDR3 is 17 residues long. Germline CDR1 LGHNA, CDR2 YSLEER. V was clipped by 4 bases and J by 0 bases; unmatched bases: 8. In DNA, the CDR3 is TGCGCCAGCAGCCTTGGACTAGTGGGTTCGAACACCGGGGAGCTGTTTTTT. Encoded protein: CASSLGLVGSNTGELFF.

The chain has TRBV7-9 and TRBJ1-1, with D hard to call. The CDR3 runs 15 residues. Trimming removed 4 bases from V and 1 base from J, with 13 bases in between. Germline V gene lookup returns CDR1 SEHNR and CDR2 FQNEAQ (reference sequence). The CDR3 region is CASSSPFSGNTEAFF. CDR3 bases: TGTGCCAGCAGCTCACCGTTTTCGGGGAACACTGAAGCTTTCTTT.

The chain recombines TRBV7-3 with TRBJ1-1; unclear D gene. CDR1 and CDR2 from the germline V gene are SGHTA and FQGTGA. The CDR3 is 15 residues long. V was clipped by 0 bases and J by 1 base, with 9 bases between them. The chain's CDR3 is CASSLTGRGNTEAFF. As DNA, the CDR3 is TGTGCCAGCAGCTTAACGGGCAGAGGGAACACTGAAGCTTTCTTT.

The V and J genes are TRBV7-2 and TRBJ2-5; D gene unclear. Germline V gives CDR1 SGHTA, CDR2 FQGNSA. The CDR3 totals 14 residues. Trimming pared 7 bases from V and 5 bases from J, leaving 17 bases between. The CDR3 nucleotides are TGTGCCAGCAAGCCGTATGTCCTCCTGGAGACCCAGTACTTC. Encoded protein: CASKPYVLLETQYF.

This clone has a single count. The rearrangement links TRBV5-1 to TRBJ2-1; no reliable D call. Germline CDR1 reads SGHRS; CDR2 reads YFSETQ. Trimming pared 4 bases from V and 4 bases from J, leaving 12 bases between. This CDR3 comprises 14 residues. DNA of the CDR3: TGCGCCAGCAGCAACCGGGCCCCATACAATGAGCAGTTCTTC. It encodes CASSNRAPYNEQFF.

Here the CDR3 DNA reads TGTGCCAGCAGCTCTACAGGGGGTACGCAGTATTTT. It is translated as CASSSTGGTQYF. This chain joins TRBV7-3 and TRBJ2-3; 8 nucleotides align to TRBD1. This CDR3 comprises 12 residues. CDR1 SGHTA and CDR2 FQGTGA come from the germline V gene. Unmatched junction bases numbered 2, after V lost 4 bases and J lost 8 bases.

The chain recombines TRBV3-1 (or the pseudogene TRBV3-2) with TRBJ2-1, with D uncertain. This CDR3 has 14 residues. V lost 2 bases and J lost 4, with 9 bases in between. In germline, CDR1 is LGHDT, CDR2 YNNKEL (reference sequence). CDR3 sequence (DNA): TGTGCCAGCAGCCAAATACCTAGATACAATGAGCAGTTCTTC. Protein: CASSQIPRYNEQFF.

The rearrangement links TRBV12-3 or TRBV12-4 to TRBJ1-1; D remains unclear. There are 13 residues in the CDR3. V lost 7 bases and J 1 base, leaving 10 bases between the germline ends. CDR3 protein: CASTLTPNTEAFF. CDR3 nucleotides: TGTGCCAGCACCCTGACACCGAACACTGAAGCTTTCTTT.

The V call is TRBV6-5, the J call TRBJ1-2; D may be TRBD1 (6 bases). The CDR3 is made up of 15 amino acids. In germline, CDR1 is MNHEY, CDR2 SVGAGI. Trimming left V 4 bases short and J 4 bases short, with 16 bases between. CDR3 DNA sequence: TGTGCCAGCAGTTCGACAGGCCTTCAGATCTATGGCTACACCTTC. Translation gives CASSSTGLQIYGYTF.

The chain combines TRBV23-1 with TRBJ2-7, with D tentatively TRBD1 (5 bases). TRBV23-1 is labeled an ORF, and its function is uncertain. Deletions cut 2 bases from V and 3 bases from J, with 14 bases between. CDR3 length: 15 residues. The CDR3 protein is CASSQTSDRFYEQYV. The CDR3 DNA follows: TGCGCCAGCAGTCAAACCTCCGACAGATTCTACGAGCAGTACGTC.

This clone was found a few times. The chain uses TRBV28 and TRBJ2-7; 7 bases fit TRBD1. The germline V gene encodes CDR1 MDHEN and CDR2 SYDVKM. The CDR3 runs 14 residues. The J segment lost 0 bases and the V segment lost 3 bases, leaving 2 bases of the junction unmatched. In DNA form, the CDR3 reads TGTGCCAGCAGTTTCGCAGGGGGCTCCTACGAGCAGTACTTC. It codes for CASSFAGGSYEQYF.

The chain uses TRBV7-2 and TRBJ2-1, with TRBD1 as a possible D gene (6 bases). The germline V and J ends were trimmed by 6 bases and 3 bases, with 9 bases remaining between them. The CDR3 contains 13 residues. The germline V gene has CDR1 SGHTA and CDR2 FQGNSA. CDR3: CASRTGGYNEQFF. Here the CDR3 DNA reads TGTGCCAGCAGGACAGGTGGCTACAATGAGCAGTTCTTC.

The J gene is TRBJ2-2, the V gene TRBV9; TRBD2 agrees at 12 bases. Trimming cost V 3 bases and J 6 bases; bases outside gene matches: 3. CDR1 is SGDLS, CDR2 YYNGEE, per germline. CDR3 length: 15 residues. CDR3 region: CASSATSGSSGELFF. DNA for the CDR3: TGTGCCAGCAGCGCGACTAGCGGGAGCTCCGGGGAGCTGTTTTTT.

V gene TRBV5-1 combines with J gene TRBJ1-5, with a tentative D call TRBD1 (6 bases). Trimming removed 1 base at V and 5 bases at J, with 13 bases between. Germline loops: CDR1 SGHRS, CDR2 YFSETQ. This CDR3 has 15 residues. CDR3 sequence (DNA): TGCGCCAGCAGCTTGCCTGGGGGGGGGCATCAGCCCCAGCATTTT. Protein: CASSLPGGGHQPQHF.

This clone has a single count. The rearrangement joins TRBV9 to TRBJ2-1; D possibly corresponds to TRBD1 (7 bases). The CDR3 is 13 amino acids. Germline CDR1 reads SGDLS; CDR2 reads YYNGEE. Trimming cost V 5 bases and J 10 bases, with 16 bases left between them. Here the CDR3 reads CASSSTRGDEQFF. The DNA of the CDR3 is TGTGCCAGCAGTTCAACCAGGGGGGACGAGCAGTTCTTC.